These 32 T cell receptor beta chains originate from one sample sequenced in a study of cytomegalovirus exposure and HLA in healthy donors. The PCR contained 60 Vbeta and 13 Jbeta primers. The assay was immunoSEQ multiplex PCR, and TCRdb's table has in-frame clones only and misses some. The table records around 120,000 clones, approximately 82% of them present only once. Sequencing was carried out using PBMCs. The receptors originated from a boy aged 2-15 years in good health and CMV-seronegative.

The rearrangement uses TRBV7-8 and TRBJ1-1; D call uncertain. CDR1 SGHVS and CDR2 FQNEAQ come from the germline V gene. Trimming stripped 4 bases from V and 5 bases from J, with 14 bases between. CDR3 length: 14 amino acids. The CDR3 protein is CASSSMGAGTEAFF. The CDR3 region has the DNA TGTGCCAGCAGCTCTATGGGTGCGGGGACTGAAGCTTTCTTT.

Here the CDR3 DNA reads TGTGCCTGGAATTCAGGGGGTGCGAATGAAAAACTGTTTTTT. Encoded protein: CAWNSGGANEKLFF. The chain has TRBV30 and TRBJ1-4; TRBD1 matches at 7 bases. Germline CDR1 reads GTSNPN; CDR2 reads SVGIG (reference sequence). The CDR3 consists of 14 residues. The ends lost 4 bases at V and 5 bases at J; junction bases unmatched: 7.

This clone was observed many times. The CDR3 region has the DNA TGTGCCAGCAGCCTAGGGACAGTCGCTAATGGCTACACCTTC. Translating gives CASSLGTVANGYTF. The chain employs TRBV5-6 and TRBJ1-2; 7 bases fit TRBD1. V lost 4 bases to trimming and J lost 6 bases; unmatched junction nucleotides: 9. CDR1 is SGHDT and CDR2 is YYEEEE in the germline V gene. This CDR3 spans 14 amino acids.

This rearrangement joins TRBV19 to TRBJ2-3; 10 bases are shared with TRBD2. Germline V gives CDR1 LNHDA, CDR2 SQIVND (reference sequence). V trimming: 6 bases; J trimming: 2 bases; junction bases outside the gene matches: 5. The CDR3 runs to 15 residues. The CDR3 region is CASRRTSGFTDTQYF. The CDR3 coding sequence is TGTGCCAGTAGACGGACTAGCGGATTCACAGATACGCAGTATTTT.

This chain joins TRBV5-6 and TRBJ2-3; 8 bases map to TRBD1. CDR1 SGHDT and CDR2 YYEEEE come from the germline V gene. V gave up 6 bases and J gave up 4 bases; unmatched junction bases: 7. This CDR3 is built from 14 residues. The CDR3 sequence: CASTSGGEADTQYF. In DNA form, the CDR3 reads TGTGCCAGCACCTCAGGGGGCGAGGCAGATACGCAGTATTTT.

The CDR3 coding sequence is TGTGCCAGCAGACCCGGACTAGCGCACACCGGGGAGCTGTTTTTT. It encodes CASRPGLAHTGELFF. The V call is TRBV27, the J call TRBJ2-2, with 9 bases aligning to TRBD2. CDR1 MNHEY and CDR2 SMNVEV come from the germline V gene (reference sequence). This CDR3 is built from 15 residues. V shed 6 bases and J 3 bases; nucleotides not matched to a gene: 5.

The rearrangement uses TRBV4-1 and TRBJ2-6; the match to TRBD1 covers 7 bases. CDR1 and CDR2 from the germline V gene are MGHRA and YSYEKL. The CDR3 sequence is 17 residues long. V was clipped by 0 bases and J by 1 base; unmatched bases: 3. CDR3 coding DNA: TGCGCCAGCAGCCAAGAGGACAGGCTGTCTGGGGCCAACGTCCTGACTTTC. Protein: CASSQEDRLSGANVLTF.

This chain joins TRBV7-9 and TRBJ2-1; 13 bases are a match to TRBD2. V shed 4 bases and J 1 base; nucleotides not matched to a gene: 10. The germline V gene encodes CDR1 SEHNR and CDR2 FQNEAQ (reference sequence). This CDR3 has 19 residues. CDR3 in DNA: TGTGCCAGCAGCTACCGGACTAGCGGGAGTTCTAGGTCCTACAATGAGCAGTTCTTC. Translated: CASSYRTSGSSRSYNEQFF.

This chain connects TRBV5-5 to TRBJ1-3; D not resolved. V shed 4 bases and J shed 9 bases, with 8 bases lying between them. The CDR3 totals 11 residues. Germline values: CDR1 SGHKS, CDR2 YYEKEE (reference sequence). The CDR3 nucleotides read TGTGCCAGCAGCCTGCAGGCCACCATATATTTT. Amino acid sequence: CASSLQATIYF.

The chain carries TRBV7-6 and TRBJ1-2; TRBD1 is a possible D gene (5 bases). Germline assignment: CDR1 SGHVS and CDR2 FNYEAQ. The CDR3 has 15 amino acids. V was cut by 0 bases and J by 4 bases, with 12 bases left in between. CDR3: CASSLAEGISYGYTF. CDR3 DNA sequence: TGTGCCAGCAGCTTAGCGGAGGGGATTAGCTATGGCTACACCTTC.

Turning to this clone: Compared with germline, one end of the junction differs, possibly owing to a read error. J is TRBJ2-1 and V is TRBV7-9, with TRBD2 matching over 9 bases. This CDR3 spans 16 amino acids. Germline lookup yields CDR1 SEHNR and CDR2 FQNEAQ (reference sequence). The CDR3 DNA follows: TGTTCCAGCAGCTTAAATTGGGCGGGGGGGCAAAATGAGCAGTTCTTC. Translated, it gives CSSSLNWAGGQNEQFF.

J is TRBJ2-1 and V is TRBV15, with D maybe TRBD1 (5 bases). The V and J ends lost 3 bases and 7 bases respectively, with 7 bases between them. The CDR3 totals 12 residues. The germline V gene encodes CDR1 LNHNV and CDR2 YYDKDF (reference sequence). CDR3 amino acids: CATSSRQNEQFF. As DNA, the CDR3 is TGTGCCACCAGCAGTCGACAGAATGAGCAGTTCTTC.

V and J are TRBV11-2 and TRBJ1-1; 8 nucleotides align to TRBD1. After removal of 3 bases from V and 0 bases from J, the junction contained 15 bases not matched to a gene. The germline CDR1 and CDR2 sequences are SGHAT and FQNNGV. This CDR3 region has 19 residues. The CDR3 loop is CASSLAPLRDRRVNTEAFF. The CDR3 nucleotides are TGTGCCAGCAGCTTGGCCCCCCTCCGGGACAGGCGAGTGAACACTGAAGCTTTCTTT. Combining the CDR3 with reference TRBV11-2 and TRBJ1-1 gives the whole variable domain EAGVAQSPRYKIIEKRQSVAFWCNPISGHATLYWYQQILGQGPKLLIQFQNNGVVDDSQLPKDRFSAERLKGVDSTLKIQPAKLEDSAVYLCASSLAPLRDRRVNTEAFFGQGTRLTVV.

Note on this clone: Other DNA sequences in this sample translate to the same CDR3. The chain is built from TRBV5-6 and TRBJ1-5; D may be TRBD1 (6 bases). The CDR3 length is 15 residues. Germline V CDR1 and CDR2: SGHDT, YYEEEE. V was clipped by 5 bases and J by 5 bases, with 17 bases between them. This chain's CDR3 is CASSLYREGYQPQHF. CDR3 sequence (DNA): TGTGCCAGCAGTTTGTACAGGGAAGGATATCAGCCCCAGCATTTT. Full variable domain (rest looked up from reference TRBV5-6 and TRBJ1-5): DAGVTQSPTHLIKTRGQQVTLRCSPKSGHDTVSWYQQALGQGPQFIFQYYEEEERQRGNFPDRFSGHQFPNYSSELNVNALLLGDSALYLCASSLYREGYQPQHFGDGTRLSIL.

The rearrangement links TRBV30 to TRBJ1-1, with unresolved D. This CDR3 comprises 14 residues. Between the trimmed V and J ends, which lost 0 bases and 4 bases, there was a span of 12 bases. CDR1 and CDR2 (germline): GTSNPN, SVGIG (reference sequence). The CDR3 DNA follows: TGTGCCTGGAGTGTCCTGGTCACGGGCACTGAAGCTTTCTTT. Amino acid sequence: CAWSVLVTGTEAFF. Variable domain in full (rest from reference TRBV30 and TRBJ1-1): SQTIHQWPATLVQPVGSPLSLECTVEGTSNPNLYWYRQAAGRGLQLLFYSVGIGQISSEVPQNLSASRPQDRQFILSSKKLLLSDSGFYLCAWSVLVTGTEAFFGQGTRLTVV.

J is TRBJ1-6 and V is TRBV9, with 7 positions matching TRBD1. V was pared by 3 bases and J by 8 bases, with 5 bases of the junction left unmatched. This CDR3 has 14 residues. CDR1 and CDR2 (germline): SGDLS, YYNGEE. CDR3 amino acids: CASSEGTDYSPLHF. CDR3 nucleotides: TGTGCCAGCAGCGAGGGGACAGACTATTCACCCCTCCACTTT.

This chain links TRBV5-4 with TRBJ2-1, with 10 positions matching TRBD2. With V trimmed by 4 bases and J by 8 bases, 18 bases remained unmatched. Germline V lookup: CDR1 SGHNT, CDR2 YYREEE (reference sequence). This CDR3 has 18 amino acids. This CDR3 is CASSLDGPASGSYDEQFF. The CDR3, as DNA: TGTGCCAGCAGCCTTGATGGTCCCGCTAGCGGGAGTTACGATGAGCAGTTCTTC. Together with reference TRBV5-4 and TRBJ2-1, the CDR3 gives the full variable domain: ETGVTQSPTHLIKTRGQQVTLRCSSQSGHNTVSWYQQALGQGPQFIFQYYREEENGRGNFPPRFSGLQFPNYSSELNVNALELDDSALYLCASSLDGPASGSYDEQFFGPGTRLTVL.

The V and J genes are TRBV6-6 and TRBJ1-5; TRBD1 aligns across 7 bases. The CDR3 has 15 residues. V was clipped by 5 bases and J by 2 bases; unmatched bases: 6. From germline, CDR1 is MNHNY and CDR2 SVGAGI (reference sequence). CDR3: CASSQGESGNQPQHF. The DNA for the CDR3 is TGTGCCAGCAGTCAGGGGGAGTCGGGCAATCAGCCCCAGCATTTT.

This chain joins TRBV27 and TRBJ2-7; D remains ambiguous. V gave up 5 bases and J gave up 7 bases, with 18 bases separating them. Looked up from germline, CDR1 is MNHEY and CDR2 is SMNVEV (reference sequence). The CDR3 sequence is 14 residues long. This CDR3 is CASSPSLRLWEQYV. The CDR3 bases are TGTGCCAGCAGTCCATCCCTCCGTTTGTGGGAGCAGTACGTC.

V gene TRBV5-5 combines with J gene TRBJ1-1; maybe TRBD1 (5 bases). The V end was cut by 0 bases, the J end by 0 bases, with 12 bases between. This CDR3 has 16 amino acids. CDR1 and CDR2 from the germline V gene are SGHKS and YYEKEE (reference sequence). This CDR3 is CASSLGSRVMNTEAFF. The CDR3 nucleotides read TGTGCCAGCAGCTTGGGGTCCAGGGTTATGAACACTGAAGCTTTCTTT. Full variable domain (remainder filled in from reference TRBV5-5 and TRBJ1-1): DAGVTQSPTHLIKTRGQQVTLRCSPISGHKSVSWYQQVLGQGPQFIFQYYEKEERGRGNFPDRFSARQFPNYSSELNVNALLLGDSALYLCASSLGSRVMNTEAFFGQGTRLTVV.

The chain has TRBV5-5 and TRBJ1-1; 7 positions agree with TRBD1. V was pared by 4 bases and J by 1 base, with 7 bases of the junction left unmatched. Germline lookup yields CDR1 SGHKS and CDR2 YYEKEE (reference sequence). The CDR3 covers 15 residues. Here the CDR3 reads CASSPRDSWNTEAFF. CDR3 DNA: TGTGCCAGCAGCCCAAGGGACAGTTGGAACACTGAAGCTTTCTTT.

The chain recombines TRBV9 with TRBJ2-3, with 12 bases that match TRBD2. The ends lost 3 bases at V and 6 bases at J; junction bases unmatched: 8. Germline V gives CDR1 SGDLS, CDR2 YYNGEE. CDR3 length: 16 amino acids. The CDR3 spells CASSARTSGVGDTQYF. The CDR3 DNA reads as TGTGCCAGCAGCGCCCGGACTAGCGGGGTTGGGGATACGCAGTATTTT.

The chain has TRBV5-1 and TRBJ2-5; 16 positions agree with TRBD2. This CDR3 spans 16 amino acids. After removal of 4 bases from V and 3 bases from J, the junction contained 3 bases not matched to a gene. The germline gives CDR1 SGHRS, CDR2 YFSETQ. For the CDR3, the DNA is TGCGCCAGCAGCATTGGGACTAGCGGGGGGGAAGAGACCCAGTACTTC. As protein: CASSIGTSGGEETQYF. Full variable domain (missing parts from reference TRBV5-1 and TRBJ2-5): KAGVTQTPRYLIKTRGQQVTLSCSPISGHRSVSWYQQTPGQGLQFLFEYFSETQRNKGNFPGRFSGRQFSNSRSEMNVSTLELGDSALYLCASSIGTSGGEETQYFGPGTRLLVL.

The chain joins TRBV25-1 to TRBJ1-2, with D possibly being TRBD1 (5 bases). CDR3 length: 13 residues. V was pared by 3 bases and J by 8 bases, with 13 bases between. Germline CDR1 reads MGHDK; CDR2 reads SYGVNS. In DNA, the CDR3 is TGTGCCAGCAGTGAGGCAGGGAAGGTGGGCTACACCTTC. Translation: CASSEAGKVGYTF.

The gene calls are TRBV6-5 and TRBJ2-1, with D tentatively TRBD2 (6 bases). This CDR3 has 15 residues. The germline V gene has CDR1 MNHEY and CDR2 SVGAGI. Trimming removed 5 bases at V and 5 bases at J, with 16 bases between. This CDR3 reads CASSQVTGLNNEQFF. In nucleotides, the CDR3 is TGTGCCAGCAGTCAAGTTACGGGACTGAACAATGAGCAGTTCTTC.

Worth noting for this clone: A read error may produce the germline difference seen at one junction end. The V call is TRBV7-7, the J call TRBJ2-1; 11 bases agree with TRBD1. Germline CDR1 reads SSHAT; CDR2 reads FNYEAQ (reference sequence). This CDR3 region has 15 residues. The CDR3, as DNA: TGTGCTAGCAGCTTGGACAGGGGGCGCTGGAATGAGCAGTTCTTC. Translation: CASSLDRGRWNEQFF.

This clone was recorded only once. This sequence joins TRBV19 and TRBJ1-1; D call uncertain. CDR1 is LNHDA, CDR2 SQIVND, per germline (reference sequence). The CDR3 is 14 amino acids. Trimming cost V 4 bases and J 1 base, with 10 bases left between them. The CDR3 here is CASSTLTENTEAFF. Here the CDR3 DNA reads TGTGCCAGTAGTACCCTGACTGAGAACACTGAAGCTTTCTTT.

The V gene is TRBV6-1, the J gene TRBJ2-1; 11 bases match TRBD1. The length of the CDR3 is 17 residues. The V gene end was trimmed by 0 bases and the J gene end by 8 bases; junction bases not matched to a gene: 9. CDR1 and CDR2 from the germline V gene are MNHNS and SASEGT. The CDR3: CASSEAAWDRGNDEQFF. CDR3 in DNA: TGTGCCAGCAGTGAAGCGGCTTGGGACAGGGGGAACGATGAGCAGTTCTTC.

This clone was seen more than once but under ten times. V is TRBV9 and J is TRBJ2-2; 8 positions match TRBD2. Germline V gene sequence: CDR1 SGDLS, CDR2 YYNGEE. The CDR3 extends over 17 amino acids. The ends lost 0 bases at V and 5 bases at J; junction bases unmatched: 9. CDR3: CASSVDSGVTRTGELFF. As DNA, the CDR3 is TGTGCCAGCAGCGTAGATAGCGGGGTGACACGGACCGGGGAGCTGTTTTTT. Together with reference TRBV9 and TRBJ2-2, the CDR3 gives the full variable domain: DSGVTQTPKHLITATGQRVTLRCSPRSGDLSVYWYQQSLDQGLQFLIQYYNGEERAKGNILERFSAQQFPDLHSELNLSSLELGDSALYFCASSVDSGVTRTGELFFGEGSRLTVL.

The chain links TRBV9 to TRBJ2-1; TRBD2 matches 9 bases. The V gene end was trimmed by 3 bases and the J gene end by 6 bases; junction bases not matched to a gene: 4. Germline V gives CDR1 SGDLS, CDR2 YYNGEE. The CDR3 is 14 amino acids. CDR3 loop: CASSGSGSINEQFF. The CDR3 nucleotides are TGTGCCAGCAGCGGTAGCGGGAGTATCAATGAGCAGTTCTTC.

This chain uses TRBV29-1 with TRBJ2-1, with 9 bases fitting TRBD2. The CDR3 is 15 amino acids. V lost 4 bases and J lost 0; bases outside the gene matches: 4. Germline V gene sequence: CDR1 SQVTM, CDR2 ANQGSEA. Here the CDR3 reads CSVGLAVSSYNEQFF. The CDR3 DNA sequence: TGCAGCGTTGGACTAGCGGTAAGCTCCTACAATGAGCAGTTCTTC.

V is TRBV5-4 and J is TRBJ1-2; D remains unclear. The V end lost 0 bases, the J end lost 0 bases, and 9 bases lay between the germline ends. The CDR3 runs 15 residues. In germline, CDR1 is SGHNT, CDR2 YYREEE (reference sequence). The CDR3 region is CASSLAGSSNYGYTF. DNA for the CDR3: TGTGCCAGCAGCTTGGCGGGGTCTTCTAACTATGGCTACACCTTC.